The 19 T cell receptor beta chains given below trace back to one sample, sequenced in a study of cytomegalovirus exposure and HLA in healthy donors. With 60 Vbeta and 13 Jbeta primers, the PCR was carried out. The method was immunoSEQ multiplex PCR; TCRdb's version includes in-frame clones alone and lacks a portion of them. The sample lists about 100,000 clones, more than 65% occurring once. Sequenced: PBMCs. The receptor set was obtained from a woman younger than 30 in good health and CMV-seropositive.

V gene TRBV5-4 combines with J gene TRBJ2-5; D unresolved. The CDR3 runs to 13 residues. Germline lookup yields CDR1 SGHNT and CDR2 YYREEE (reference sequence). V was trimmed by 5 bases and J by 1 base, leaving 9 bases between them. DNA for the CDR3: TGTGCCAGCAGTCCATGGGCCCAAGAGACCCAGTACTTC. It encodes CASSPWAQETQYF.

The table lists this clone with a few counts. The rearrangement links TRBV28 to TRBJ1-4; D uncertain. V lost 2 bases to trimming and J lost 8 bases, with 12 bases between them. Per germline, CDR1 MDHEN and CDR2 SYDVKM. The length of the CDR3 is 14 residues. The CDR3 bases are TGTGCCAGCAGTTTAATGATAGACTTAGAAAAACTGTTTTTT. It encodes CASSLMIDLEKLFF.

The chain has TRBV27 and TRBJ2-7, with 8 bases that match TRBD2. Germline trimming cut 1 base from V and 2 bases from J; bases unmatched to any gene: 7. Germline loops: CDR1 MNHEY, CDR2 SMNVEV (reference sequence). The CDR3 is 16 residues long. CDR3 region: CASSLLRREAPYEQYF. CDR3 bases: TGTGCCAGCAGTTTATTACGGCGGGAGGCCCCCTACGAGCAGTACTTC.

The chain couples TRBV7-6 to TRBJ2-1; 11 nucleotides match TRBD2. The CDR3 has 16 residues. Germline V gene sequence: CDR1 SGHVS, CDR2 FNYEAQ. The junction had 5 bases not matched to a gene; V was cut back by 5 bases and J by 2 bases. The CDR3 nucleotides read TGTGCCAGCAGCGGTATGGGACTAGCGGCCTACAATGAGCAGTTCTTC. Residues: CASSGMGLAAYNEQFF.

The chain recombines TRBV11-2 with TRBJ1-2, with 9 bases lining up with TRBD1. The CDR3 totals 13 residues. The V gene's germline CDR1 is SGHAT and CDR2 FQNNGV. Germline trimming cut 4 bases from V and 8 bases from J; bases unmatched to any gene: 5. The CDR3 spells CASSSGQGQGYTF. CDR3 bases: TGTGCCAGCAGCTCCGGACAGGGGCAGGGCTACACCTTC.

J is TRBJ1-1 and V is TRBV28; the match to TRBD1 covers 7 bases. Germline loops: CDR1 MDHEN, CDR2 SYDVKM. Trimming at V came to 1 base and at J to 4 bases, leaving 9 bases not matched to a gene. The length of the CDR3 is 16 residues. Here the CDR3 reads CASSLFERGRGTEAFF. CDR3 coding DNA: TGTGCCAGCAGTTTATTCGAGAGGGGGCGGGGCACTGAAGCTTTCTTT.

This clone was recorded only once. V gene TRBV27 combines with J gene TRBJ1-1, with D possibly TRBD1 on 5 matching bases. The CDR3 is 15 residues long. Germline V gene data show CDR1 as MNHEY and CDR2 as SMNVEV (reference sequence). Trimming removed 2 bases at V and 0 bases at J, with 10 bases between. This CDR3 is CASSLDSRVNTEAFF. In DNA, the CDR3 is TGTGCCAGCAGTTTAGATAGCAGGGTGAACACTGAAGCTTTCTTT.

This rearrangement joins TRBV7-2 to TRBJ1-5; D unclear. The CDR3 runs 13 residues. Germline lookup yields CDR1 SGHTA and CDR2 FQGNSA. Trimming shortened V by 3 bases and J by 4 bases, and 7 bases separated the two germline ends. The CDR3, as DNA: TGTGCCAGCAGCTTTGCGTCTAATCAGCCCCAGCATTTT. Protein sequence: CASSFASNQPQHF. Drawing the rest from reference TRBV7-2 and TRBJ1-5, the complete variable domain is GAGVSQSPSNKVTEKGKDVELRCDPISGHTALYWYRQSLGQGLEFLIYFQGNSAPDKSGLPSDRFSAERTGGSVSTLTIQRTQQEDSAVYLCASSFASNQPQHFGDGTRLSIL.

In this sample, this clone is medium-sized (0.01 to 0.1%). The chain links TRBV6-5 to TRBJ2-7; D ambiguous. The V and J ends lost 3 bases and 3 bases respectively, with 12 bases between them. CDR1 is MNHEY and CDR2 is SVGAGI in the germline V gene. The CDR3 loop spans 14 amino acids. The CDR3 loop is CASSYSEIDYEQYF. In nucleotides, the CDR3 is TGTGCCAGCAGTTATTCGGAGATTGACTACGAGCAGTACTTC.

The J gene is TRBJ1-1, the V gene TRBV5-1, with D unresolved. Trimming shortened V by 1 base and J by 3 bases, and 10 bases separated the two germline ends. This CDR3 has 14 amino acids. Germline loops: CDR1 SGHRS, CDR2 YFSETQ. CDR3 nucleotide sequence: TGCGCCAGCAGCTTGACGGTCTTCGACACTGAAGCTTTCTTT. It translates to CASSLTVFDTEAFF.

This chain joins TRBV4-1 and TRBJ2-7; tentatively, D is TRBD2 (6 bases). V was clipped by 1 base and J by 2 bases, with 12 bases between them. Germline V lookup: CDR1 MGHRA, CDR2 YSYEKL. CDR3 length equals 15 residues. The CDR3, as DNA: TGCGCCAGCAGCCAAGCAGGTCGGGGGACCTACGAGCAGTACTTC. Protein: CASSQAGRGTYEQYF.

The chain recombines TRBV7-9 with TRBJ1-2, with TRBD1 matching 9 bases. There are 18 residues in the CDR3. Unmatched junction bases numbered 13, after V lost 5 bases and J lost 0 bases. Germline CDR1 reads SEHNR; CDR2 reads FQNEAQ (reference sequence). This CDR3 is CASSAYRGPVPTNYGYTF. CDR3 bases: TGTGCCAGCAGCGCATACAGGGGGCCGGTCCCGACTAACTATGGCTACACCTTC.

V gene TRBV28 combines with J gene TRBJ1-2; 8 positions match TRBD1. The J segment lost 7 bases and the V segment lost 9 bases, leaving 7 bases of the junction unmatched. Germline V CDR1 and CDR2: MDHEN, SYDVKM. The CDR3 totals 12 residues. CDR3: CASTGGRSGYTF. The CDR3 DNA reads TGTGCCAGTACAGGGGGTAGGAGTGGCTACACCTTC.

This chain joins TRBV4-3 and TRBJ2-7, with D possibly matching TRBD1 (6 bases). CDR1 and CDR2 (germline): LGHNA, YSLEER. The CDR3 sequence is 13 residues long. Trimming removed 0 bases at V and 5 bases at J, with 8 bases between. The CDR3 spells CASSQDQGHEQYF. The CDR3 region has the DNA TGCGCCAGCAGCCAAGATCAGGGGCACGAGCAGTACTTC.

This rearrangement joins TRBV4-2 to TRBJ2-2; perhaps TRBD2 as D (6 bases). V was shortened by 3 bases and J by 5 bases, with 13 bases between the two germline ends. The CDR3 is made up of 15 amino acids. Per germline, CDR1 LGHNA and CDR2 YNFKEQ. The CDR3 DNA follows: TGTGCCAGCAGCCAGGAGGACTACCAGACCGGGGAGCTGTTTTTT. It encodes CASSQEDYQTGELFF.

This clone appeared once. This chain links TRBV19 with TRBJ2-2; D is possibly TRBD1 (7 bases). This CDR3 is built from 15 residues. In germline, CDR1 is LNHDA, CDR2 SQIVND (reference sequence). V was pared by 4 bases and J by 6 bases, with 15 bases between. The CDR3 loop is CASSSDGGGAGELFF. The CDR3, as DNA: TGTGCCAGTAGTAGTGACGGAGGGGGCGCCGGGGAGCTGTTTTTT. Drawing the rest from reference TRBV19 and TRBJ2-2, the complete variable domain is DGGITQSPKYLFRKEGQNVTLSCEQNLNHDAMYWYRQDPGQGLRLIYYSQIVNDFQKGDIAEGYSVSREKKESFPLTVTSAQKNPTAFYLCASSSDGGGAGELFFGEGSRLTVL.

This clone showed up just once. The chain uses TRBV5-8 and TRBJ2-3, with 8 bases that match TRBD2. The CDR3 sequence is 15 residues long. J gave up 1 base and V 2 bases, and 3 bases lay outside the gene matches. Germline V CDR1 and CDR2: SGHTS, YDEGEE. CDR3 DNA: TGTGCCAGCAGCTTCTCGGGAGGGCGCACAGATACGCAGTATTTT. This translates into CASSFSGGRTDTQYF.

The chain uses TRBV5-6 and TRBJ2-1; maybe TRBD2 (6 bases). Trimming cost V 0 bases and J 15 bases, with 13 bases left between them. Germline CDR1 is SGHDT and CDR2 is YYEEEE. This CDR3 is 12 amino acids long. CDR3 region: CASSLGGTVLFF. CDR3 nucleotides: TGTGCCAGCAGCTTGGGGGGGACTGTCTTGTTCTTC.

The chain uses TRBV7-9 and TRBJ2-5; D remains unclear. Germline loops: CDR1 SEHNR, CDR2 FQNEAQ (reference sequence). Deletions cut 1 base from V and 2 bases from J, with 5 bases between. This CDR3 has 13 amino acids. In DNA form, the CDR3 reads TGTGCCAGCAGCTTAGTCAGTCAAGAGACCCAGTACTTC. This sequence encodes CASSLVSQETQYF.